What follows are 16 T cell receptor beta chains derived from one specimen sequenced in a study of cytomegalovirus exposure and HLA in healthy donors. PCR primers comprised 60 Vbeta and 13 Jbeta primers. Repertoires were generated with immunoSEQ multiplex PCR, while TCRdb's copy carries only in-frame clones and drops some. The table has 120,000 to 150,000 clones, over 60% seen once. The sequenced sample was PBMCs. The receptors derive from a woman in her 40s in good health and CMV-seronegative.

J is TRBJ1-1 and V is TRBV6-5; no reliable D call. Germline CDR1 MNHEY, CDR2 SVGAGI. V dropped 6 bases and J dropped 4 bases, with 15 bases sitting between them. This CDR3 spans 14 amino acids. The CDR3 region is CASSPRELGTEAFF. CDR3 nucleotides: TGTGCCAGCAGCCCCCGCGAACTTGGCACTGAAGCTTTCTTT.

This clone was seen a few times. V is TRBV19 and J is TRBJ1-2, with D maybe TRBD1 (5 bases). V dropped 3 bases and J dropped 7 bases, with 15 bases sitting between them. Per germline, CDR1 LNHDA and CDR2 SQIVND (reference sequence). There are 14 residues in the CDR3. CDR3 coding DNA: TGTGCCAGTAGTATGACAGCTTGGCAGGGTGGCTACACCTTC. It codes for CASSMTAWQGGYTF.

The chain combines TRBV28 with TRBJ1-5; possible D gene TRBD1, 5 bases. The V gene lost 5 bases and the J gene lost 0 bases, with 11 bases spanning the gap. CDR1 is MDHEN, CDR2 SYDVKM, per germline. The CDR3 contains 15 residues. CDR3: CASSPGVYSNQPQHF. The CDR3 region has the DNA TGTGCCAGCAGTCCGGGGGTTTATAGCAATCAGCCCCAGCATTTT.

The chain couples TRBV28 to TRBJ1-6, with a possible D match to TRBD1 (5 bases). V was cut by 3 bases and J by 9 bases, with 12 bases left in between. The V gene's germline CDR1 is MDHEN and CDR2 SYDVKM. This CDR3 spans 14 amino acids. The DNA for the CDR3 is TGTGCCAGCAGTTTTTCGACAGCCGCTTCACCCCTCCACTTT. This codes for CASSFSTAASPLHF.

This clone was recorded only once. The V call is TRBV28, the J call TRBJ1-2, with a weak D call TRBD1 (6 bases). The CDR3 runs to 14 residues. V lost 5 bases, J lost 2 bases, and 12 bases lay in between. The germline CDR1 and CDR2 sequences are MDHEN and SYDVKM. CDR3 sequence reads: CASSTGLTNYGYTF. CDR3 bases: TGTGCCAGCAGTACAGGGTTGACAAACTATGGCTACACCTTC.

The rearrangement joins TRBV18 to TRBJ2-7, with TRBD1 matching 8 bases. CDR1 and CDR2 (germline): KGHSH, LQKENI. V shed 4 bases and J 3 bases; nucleotides not matched to a gene: 8. The CDR3 is 15 amino acids. CDR3 in DNA: TGTGCCAGCTCACTCGCGACAGGGGCAAACTACGAGCAGTACTTC. This sequence encodes CASSLATGANYEQYF.

The rearrangement links TRBV10-1 to TRBJ2-5, with D possibly being TRBD1 (5 bases). The J call may be in error: the DNA end matches TRBJ2-7 better. Looked up from germline, CDR1 is WNHNN and CDR2 is SYGVQD (reference sequence). This CDR3 comprises 11 residues. CDR3 residues: CASSQGYEQYF. Here the CDR3 DNA reads TGCGCCAGCAGTCAGGGATACGAGCAGTACTTC.

The chain employs TRBV5-4 and TRBJ2-3; D call uncertain. Germline CDR1 SGHNT, CDR2 YYREEE (reference sequence). The V gene lost 9 bases and the J gene lost 0 bases, with 11 bases spanning the gap. The CDR3 spans 13 residues. The CDR3 sequence is CAIGRSSTDTQYF. The CDR3 DNA reads TGTGCCATTGGCCGTTCTAGCACAGATACGCAGTATTTT.

The CDR3 DNA follows: TGTGCCAGCAGTTACGGTCAGGGCACCTATGGCTACACCTTC. As protein: CASSYGQGTYGYTF. The chain combines TRBV6-5 with TRBJ1-2; the D gene is possibly TRBD1 (5 bases). Trimming took 2 bases from V and 4 from J, leaving 11 bases between them. Germline CDR1 is MNHEY and CDR2 is SVGAGI. There are 14 residues in the CDR3.

The V and J genes are TRBV5-8 and TRBJ2-2, with 7 bases matching TRBD1. Germline CDR1 reads SGHTS; CDR2 reads YDEGEE. V trimming: 4 bases; J trimming: 4 bases; junction bases outside the gene matches: 1. The CDR3 spans 13 residues. CDR3: CASSRTGTGELFF. The CDR3 DNA reads TGTGCCAGCAGCCGGACAGGCACCGGGGAGCTGTTTTTT.

This clone was found once. The chain links TRBV5-1 to TRBJ2-5; the match to TRBD2 covers 15 bases. This CDR3 is built from 16 residues. V dropped 3 bases and J dropped 3; count of bases not matched to a gene: 3. Per germline, CDR1 SGHRS and CDR2 YFSETQ. The CDR3 here is CASSWTSGGAKETQYF. CDR3 coding DNA: TGCGCCAGCAGCTGGACTAGCGGGGGGGCCAAAGAGACCCAGTACTTC.

Notes on this clone: Other DNA sequences in this specimen translate into the identical CDR3. The chain employs TRBV5-1 and TRBJ2-1; 10 bases align to TRBD2. The CDR3 runs 15 residues. Germline V CDR1 and CDR2: SGHRS, YFSETQ. V gave up 0 bases and J gave up 5 bases; unmatched junction bases: 2. The CDR3 nucleotides are TGCGCCAGCAGCTTGGGACTAGCGGGTAACAATGAGCAGTTCTTC. Encoded protein: CASSLGLAGNNEQFF.

In this sample, this clone turned up once. This chain links TRBV6-5 with TRBJ2-1; a possible D gene is TRBD2 (5 bases). From germline, CDR1 is MNHEY and CDR2 SVGAGI. The CDR3 length is 14 residues. V was clipped by 0 bases and J by 4 bases, with 7 bases between them. Here the CDR3 DNA reads TGTGCCAGCAGTTACTCTTCGGGGTACAATGAGCAGTTCTTC. This sequence encodes CASSYSSGYNEQFF.

The chain employs TRBV28 and TRBJ2-5, with 7 bases aligning to TRBD2. The closer fit of TRBJ2-7 to the DNA end suggests the J call may be wrong. Germline CDR1 reads MDHEN; CDR2 reads SYDVKM. The CDR3 sequence is 14 residues long. CDR3 residues: CAIQRPGGSYEQYF. The CDR3 bases are TGTGCCATCCAACGACCGGGGGGCTCCTACGAGCAGTACTTC.

The chain is built from TRBV9 and TRBJ1-2; TRBD1 matches 9 bases. After removal of 3 bases from V and 3 bases from J, the junction contained 12 bases not matched to a gene. The V gene's germline CDR1 is SGDLS and CDR2 YYNGEE. The CDR3 covers 17 residues. The CDR3 is CASSDPGGTGRDYGYTF. Written as DNA, the CDR3 is TGTGCCAGCAGCGATCCGGGGGGGACAGGGAGGGACTATGGCTACACCTTC.

This clone was seen more than once but under ten times. The V and J genes are TRBV6-5 and TRBJ2-1, with D possibly being TRBD1 (6 bases). V dropped 2 bases and J dropped 5 bases, with 7 bases sitting between them. The CDR3 is made up of 13 amino acids. Germline values: CDR1 MNHEY, CDR2 SVGAGI. This CDR3 reads CASSYNRDNEQFF. The CDR3 DNA is TGTGCCAGCAGTTACAACAGGGACAATGAGCAGTTCTTC.